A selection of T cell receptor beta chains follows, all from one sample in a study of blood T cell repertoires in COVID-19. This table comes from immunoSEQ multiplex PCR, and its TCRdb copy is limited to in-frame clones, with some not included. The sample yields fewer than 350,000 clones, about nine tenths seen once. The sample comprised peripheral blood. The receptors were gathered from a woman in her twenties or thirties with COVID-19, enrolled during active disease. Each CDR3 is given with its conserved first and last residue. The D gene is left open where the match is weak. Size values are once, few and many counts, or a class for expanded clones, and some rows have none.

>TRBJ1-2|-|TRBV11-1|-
TGTGCCAGCAGTCAAGGGGCACAGATTAACTATGGCTACACCTTC
CASSQGAQINYGYTF
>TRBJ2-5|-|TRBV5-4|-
TGTGCCAGCAGCTCGGAATGGGCCGATAGGGAGACCCAGTACTTC
CASSSEWADRETQYF
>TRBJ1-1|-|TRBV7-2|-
TGTGCCAGCAGCTTAGGGGCGAACACTGAAGCTTTCTTT
CASSLGANTEAFF
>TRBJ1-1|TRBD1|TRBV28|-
TGTGCCAGCAGTTTCTATATTGACAGGGGAACCTGGAACACTGAAGCTTTCTTT
CASSFYIDRGTWNTEAFF
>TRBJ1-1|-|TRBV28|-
TGTGCCAGCAGTTTGGCCCCACCCGCTGAAGCTTTCTTT
CASSLAPPAEAFF
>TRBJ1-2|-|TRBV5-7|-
TGTGCCAGCAGCTTGGCCGCGGTTAACTATGGCTACACCTTC
CASSLAAVNYGYTF
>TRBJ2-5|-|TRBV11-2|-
TGTGCCAGCAGGTTTACCAGGGGAGGGGAGACCCAGTACTTC
CASRFTRGGETQYF
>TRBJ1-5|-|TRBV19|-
TGTGCCAGTAGTATGGGTGGGGGGAGGTATCAGCCCCAGCATTTT
CASSMGGGRYQPQHF
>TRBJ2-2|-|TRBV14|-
TGTGCCAGCAGCCAAGGAGTGCCCGGGGAGCTGTTTTTT
CASSQGVPGELFF
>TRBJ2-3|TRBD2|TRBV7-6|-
TGTGCCAGCAGCTTTGGTAGTAGCGGGGGACTATCAGATACGCAGTATTTT
CASSFGSSGGLSDTQYF
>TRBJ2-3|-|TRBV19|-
TGTGCCAGTCAGAGGTCGTCTCAGGGCGTAGGGGGAGCGCAGTATTTT
CASQRSSQGVGGAQYF
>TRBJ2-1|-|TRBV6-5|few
TGTGCCAGCAGTTACTCCGGGACACGGACCTTGAATGAGCAGTTCTTC
CASSYSGTRTLNEQFF
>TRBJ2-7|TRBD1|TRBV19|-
TGTGCCAGTAGGAAACAGGGGAGCTCCTACGAGCAGTACTTC
CASRKQGSSYEQYF
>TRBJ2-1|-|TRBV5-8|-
TGTGCCAGCAGGTTCTCAGGCAATGAGCAGTTCTTC
CASRFSGNEQFF
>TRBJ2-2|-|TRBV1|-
TGCACCAGCAGCCAAGACTCGGTCGCAGGGGGCGGGCCCGGGGAGCTGTTTTTT
CTSSQDSVAGGGPGELFF
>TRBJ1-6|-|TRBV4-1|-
TGCGCCAGCAGCCAGTCGGGGGGGGCCTCCTATAATTCACCCCTCCACTTT
CASSQSGGASYNSPLHF
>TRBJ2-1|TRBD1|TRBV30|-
TGTGCCTGGAAGGAGCAGGGGGCTTACAATGAGCAGTTCTTC
CAWKEQGAYNEQFF
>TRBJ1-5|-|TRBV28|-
TGTGCCAGCAGTTTATCAAGGGGGATTAGTCAGCCCCAGCATTTT
CASSLSRGISQPQHF
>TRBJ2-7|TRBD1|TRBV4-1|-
TGCGCCAGCAGCCAAGAGGGGGACAGCCTGGGGTACGAGCAGTACTTC
CASSQEGDSLGYEQYF
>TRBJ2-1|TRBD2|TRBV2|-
TGTGCCATATTAGCGGGGGGAAACTACAATGAGCAGTTCTTC
CAILAGGNYNEQFF
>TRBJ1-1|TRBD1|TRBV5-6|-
TGTGCCAGCAGCCGTCCCGGGACAGGGAGGACTGAAGCTTTCTTT
CASSRPGTGRTEAFF
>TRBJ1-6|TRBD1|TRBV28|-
TGTGCCAGCAGCCGAGGACAGGCCGGTTCACCCCTCCACTTT
CASSRGQAGSPLHF
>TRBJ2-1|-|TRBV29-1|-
TGCAGCGTTGAGGGCGAAAGCTCCTACAATGAGCAGTTCTTC
CSVEGESSYNEQFF
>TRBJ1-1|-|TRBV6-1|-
TGTGCCAGCAGTGAAGGCGTCTACACTGAAGCTTTCTTT
CASSEGVYTEAFF
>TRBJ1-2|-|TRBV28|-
TGTGCCAGCAGTTTGAGTAGCTATGGCTACACCTTC
CASSLSSYGYTF
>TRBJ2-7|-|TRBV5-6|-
TGTGCCAGCAGCTTGGTCCAGGGCTACGAGCAGTACTTC
CASSLVQGYEQYF
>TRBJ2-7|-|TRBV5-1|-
TGCGCCAGCAGCTTGGAGACACAAAACGAGCAGTACTTC
CASSLETQNEQYF
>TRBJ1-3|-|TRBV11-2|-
TGTGCCAGCAGCTCAATCCGGGGGATCTCTGGAAACACCATATATTTT
CASSSIRGISGNTIYF
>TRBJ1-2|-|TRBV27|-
TGTGCCAGCAGTTTAGGGGGGTACGGGGGCTACACCTTC
CASSLGGYGGYTF
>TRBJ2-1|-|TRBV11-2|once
TGTGCCAGCAGCTTAGATCGGGATGAGCAGTTCTTC
CASSLDRDEQFF